These 9 T cell receptor beta chains were sequenced from one sample in a study of shared clonotypes between healthy human individuals. Some clones are missing from TCRdb's copy, which holds only in-frame ones; the method was immunoSEQ multiplex PCR. The sample contains 2.5 million or so clones, 85% to 95% of which appear only once. Sequencing was done on a sample of naive CD4+ T cells sorted from blood. Subset defined: CD45RA+ positively selected. These receptors all stem from a man aged 18 to 29 in good health.

The chain recombines TRBV5-4 with TRBJ1-6; 7 bases line up with TRBD1. The CDR3 has 19 amino acids. Germline CDR1 is SGHNT and CDR2 is YYREEE (reference sequence). With 0 bases clipped from V and 6 bases from J, the junction kept 15 bases outside the gene matches. CDR3 DNA sequence: TGTGCCAGCAGCTTGGTGATCGTTGCAGGGGGGTTGCGTAATTCACCCCTCCACTTT. It yields the protein CASSLVIVAGGLRNSPLHF. The full variable domain, its missing parts supplied by reference TRBV5-4 and TRBJ1-6, is ETGVTQSPTHLIKTRGQQVTLRCSSQSGHNTVSWYQQALGQGPQFIFQYYREEENGRGNFPPRFSGLQFPNYSSELNVNALELDDSALYLCASSLVIVAGGLRNSPLHFGNGTRLTVT.

This chain joins TRBV23-1 and TRBJ2-5; D gene ambiguous. TRBV23-1 carries the ORF label, with uncertain function. The CDR3 extends over 13 amino acids. Trimming removed 6 bases at V and 2 bases at J, with 10 bases between. The CDR3 DNA reads as TGCGCCAGCAGAAACGACCCTCAAGAGACCCAGTACTTC. This encodes CASRNDPQETQYF.

This sequence joins TRBV10-3 and TRBJ2-1; 7 nucleotides match TRBD1. V gave up 6 bases and J gave up 5 bases; unmatched junction bases: 4. The CDR3 is 13 residues long. Germline loops: CDR1 ENHRY, CDR2 SYGVKD. The CDR3 coding sequence is TGTGCCATCAGAGGGACAGCAGACAATGAGCAGTTCTTC. Amino acid sequence: CAIRGTADNEQFF.

Remarks on this clone: Other DNA sequences of this sample code for an identical CDR3. The chain links TRBV9 to TRBJ2-6; TRBD2 might be the D (5 bases). The germline V gene encodes CDR1 SGDLS and CDR2 YYNGEE. The CDR3 length is 15 residues. V shed 0 bases and J shed 1 base, with 5 bases lying between them. The CDR3 region is CASSVGGSGANVLTF. The CDR3 DNA is TGTGCCAGCAGCGTAGGAGGGTCTGGGGCCAACGTCCTGACTTTC.

This clone occurred once. The gene calls are TRBV9 and TRBJ2-5; 8 nucleotides align to TRBD2. Germline CDR1 SGDLS, CDR2 YYNGEE. The CDR3 extends over 16 amino acids. V was pared by 0 bases and J by 0 bases, with 4 bases of the junction left unmatched. The CDR3 DNA is TGTGCCAGCAGCGTAGCCCCACTAGCGGACCAAGAGACCCAGTACTTC. This encodes CASSVAPLADQETQYF.

This clone has a handful of counts. The rearrangement links TRBV5-1 to TRBJ1-2; D is unclear. Germline V gene lookup returns CDR1 SGHRS and CDR2 YFSETQ. The CDR3 consists of 15 residues. The germline V and J ends were trimmed by 4 bases and 8 bases, with 21 bases remaining between them. The DNA for the CDR3 is TGCGCCAGCAGCCCCGAACTTGGCATGTATTGGGGCTACACCTTC. Residues: CASSPELGMYWGYTF.

V gene TRBV25-1 combines with J gene TRBJ2-7; D tentatively reads TRBD1 or TRBD2 (5 bases each). Germline CDR1 MGHDK, CDR2 SYGVNS. The CDR3 totals 15 residues. Trimming removed 1 base at V and 3 bases at J, with 13 bases between. As DNA, the CDR3 is TGTGCCAGCAGTGAATTGGCTAGTGGGGGCTACGAGCAGTACTTC. Translation gives CASSELASGGYEQYF.

This chain joins TRBV30 and TRBJ2-1; D possibly corresponds to TRBD2 (6 bases). Germline CDR1 GTSNPN, CDR2 SVGIG (reference sequence). CDR3 length equals 13 residues. V dropped 2 bases and J dropped 9 bases, with 14 bases sitting between them. The CDR3, as DNA: TGTGCCTGGAGTCCCCGGGAGAGGAGTGAGCAGTTCTTC. This translates into CAWSPRERSEQFF.

J is TRBJ2-7 and V is TRBV7-9; D is uncertain. The CDR3 loop spans 12 amino acids. V was shortened by 6 bases and J by 5 bases, with 11 bases between the two germline ends. Germline-derived CDR1 and CDR2 are SEHNR and FQNEAQ (reference sequence). CDR3 coding DNA: TGTGCCAGCAGTCGGGCCTGGGACGAGCAGTACTTC. It codes for CASSRAWDEQYF.